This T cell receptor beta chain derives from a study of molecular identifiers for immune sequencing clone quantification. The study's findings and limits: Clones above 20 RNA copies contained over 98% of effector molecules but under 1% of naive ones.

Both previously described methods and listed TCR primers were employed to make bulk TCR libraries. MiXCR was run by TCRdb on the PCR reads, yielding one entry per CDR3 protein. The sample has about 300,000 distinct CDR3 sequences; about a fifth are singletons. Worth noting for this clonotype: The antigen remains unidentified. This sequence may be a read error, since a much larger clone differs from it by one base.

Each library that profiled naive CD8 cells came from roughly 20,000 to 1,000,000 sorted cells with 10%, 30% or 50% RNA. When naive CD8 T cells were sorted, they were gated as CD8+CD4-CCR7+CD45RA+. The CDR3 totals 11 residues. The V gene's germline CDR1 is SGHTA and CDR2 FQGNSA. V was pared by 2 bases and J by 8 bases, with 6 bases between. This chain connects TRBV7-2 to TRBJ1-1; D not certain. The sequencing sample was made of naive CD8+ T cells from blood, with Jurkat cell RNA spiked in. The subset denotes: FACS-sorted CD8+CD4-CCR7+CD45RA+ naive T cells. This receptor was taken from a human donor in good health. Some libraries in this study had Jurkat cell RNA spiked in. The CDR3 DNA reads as TGTGCCAGCAGCTTAAGTGGGGAAGCTTTCTTT. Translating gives CASSLSGEAFF. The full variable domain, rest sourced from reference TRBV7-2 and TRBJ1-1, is GAGVSQSPSNKVTEKGKDVELRCDPISGHTALYWYRQSLGQGLEFLIYFQGNSAPDKSGLPSDRFSAERTGGSVSTLTIQRTQQEDSAVYLCASSLSGEAFFGQGTRLTVV.